This entry features one TCR beta chain sequence. This sample is part of a study of blood T cell repertoires in COVID-19. V was trimmed by 7 bases and J by 7 bases, leaving 17 bases between them. Germline loops: CDR1 MNHEY, CDR2 SVGEGT. CDR3 length: 14 amino acids. Original processing methods: Reference gene primer amplification yielded estimated nucleated cell counts. Sequencing used immunoSEQ multiplex PCR; TCRdb keeps in-frame clones, though not all of them. Clone size and V and J calls were adopted from that table, with D and trimming inferred from the DNA. Of about 73,000 clones detected, 80% to 85% appear once; the ten largest clones hold 25% to 30%.

The sample consisted of peripheral blood. This receptor was taken from a human donor in a cohort sampled during active COVID-19. The chain links TRBV6-2 or TRBV6-3 to TRBJ1-5; a possible D gene is TRBD1 (5 bases). CDR3 sequence reads: CASTPTGFYQPQHF. The CDR3 DNA follows: TGTGCCAGCACCCCAACAGGATTTTACCAGCCCCAGCATTTT.